This is a list of T cell receptor beta chains from one sample in a study of naive and memory T cell subsets. A single record per CDR3 protein comes from TCRdb applying MiXCR to the UMI-ligation and nested PCR reads. The table lists 85,000 or so distinct CDR3 sequences, around 9% of them singletons. Sequenced sample: naive CD8+ T cells from blood. The receptor set was obtained from a human donor in good health. CDR3s include the opening cysteine and the closing phenylalanine or tryptophan. Each record gives: J gene, D gene, clone size, V gene, CDR3 DNA, CDR3 protein. The D gene is left open where the match is weak. Expanded clones get a size class; other rows say once, few or many, or leave the size out.

TRBJ2-7 | - | - | TRBV5-6 | TGTGCCAGCAGCTGGAGGGAGACCTACGAGCAGTACTTC | CASSWRETYEQYF
TRBJ2-7 | - | few | TRBV11-2 | TGTGCCAGCAGTCACCCCTTCCCCAGGGCCGAGCAGTACTTC | CASSHPFPRAEQYF
TRBJ2-3 | - | few | TRBV15 | TGTGCCACCAGCAGAGAAGCAGGGGCAACCGATACGCAGTATTTT | CATSREAGATDTQYF
TRBJ2-7 | - | few | TRBV27 | TGTGCCAGCAGCCCCGGGCCTCGCTACGAGCAGTACTTC | CASSPGPRYEQYF
TRBJ2-7 | - | - | TRBV28 | TGTGCCAGCAGTCTTTACTACGAGCAGTACTTC | CASSLYYEQYF
TRBJ2-7 | - | - | TRBV18 | TGTGCCAGCTCACCGGACGAGGACCCCTACGAGCAGTACTTC | CASSPDEDPYEQYF
TRBJ2-3 | TRBD1 | many | TRBV11-2 | TGTGCCAGCACCGGAAAAGGGACAGGGTCCCATTCCTCCCCAGATACGCAGTATTTT | CASTGKGTGSHSSPDTQYF
TRBJ2-1 | TRBD2 | - | TRBV15 | TGTGCCACCAGCAGAGTACTAGCGGATAATGAGCAGTTCTTC | CATSRVLADNEQFF
TRBJ2-2 | TRBD2 | - | TRBV12-3/TRBV12-4 | TGTGCCAGCAGTCCAGGACTAGCCCCCGGGGAGCTGTTTTTT | CASSPGLAPGELFF
TRBJ1-1 | - | - | TRBV7-9 | TGTGCCAGCACCCAAGGGAACAGGGCGGACACTGAAGCTTTCTTT | CASTQGNRADTEAFF
TRBJ2-2 | TRBD2 | many | TRBV29-1 | TGCAGCGTTGGTCTAGCGGGATGGAACACCGGGGAGCTGTTTTTT | CSVGLAGWNTGELFF
TRBJ2-1 | TRBD2 | many | TRBV28 | TGTGCCAGCAGTTTCCCCATAAGCGGGAGCTCCTACAATGAGCAGTTCTTC | CASSFPISGSSYNEQFF
TRBJ1-2 | TRBD1 | - | TRBV10-1 | TGCGCCAGCAGTGAGGACAGGGGGGACTATGGCTACACCTTC | CASSEDRGDYGYTF
TRBJ2-6 | - | few | TRBV5-4 | TGTGCCAGCAGCTCCCCCCTTGGGGCCAACGTCCTGACTTTC | CASSSPLGANVLTF
TRBJ2-5 | - | - | TRBV12-3/TRBV12-4 | TGTGCCAGCAGTTCTTTAGCCGATCCGACTCAAGAGACCCAGTACTTC | CASSSLADPTQETQYF
TRBJ2-7 | TRBD2 | - | TRBV7-8 | TGTGCCAGCAGCTTAGCGTCGGGGGGGGCTACGAACTACGAGCAGTACTTC | CASSLASGGATNYEQYF
TRBJ2-1 | - | many | TRBV27 | TGTGGTGCGGTTGGTGAGCAGTTCTTC | CGAVGEQFF
TRBJ2-1 | - | - | TRBV20-1 | TGCAGTGCTAAGGACAAGCATGCCCCCTACAATGAGCAGTTCTTC | CSAKDKHAPYNEQFF
TRBJ2-5 | - | - | TRBV28 | TGTGCCAGCAGTTTAACGCAGGAGGGTAGGGGAAAGACCCAGTACTTC | CASSLTQEGRGKTQYF
TRBJ2-2 | - | few | TRBV4-3 | TGCGCCAGCAGCCAAGGACTAGTTAGGGGCACCGGGGAGCTGTTTTTT | CASSQGLVRGTGELFF
TRBJ2-1 | TRBD2 | many | TRBV28 | TGTGCCAGCAGTTCCCCCAGGACTAGCGGGATGTTCCGTGAGCAGTTCTTC | CASSSPRTSGMFREQFF
TRBJ2-7 | - | few | TRBV27 | TGTGCCAGTCGGGCCGGCTCCTACGAGCAGTACTTC | CASRAGSYEQYF
TRBJ2-1 | TRBD1 | - | TRBV19 | TGTGCCAGTAGGATCGTTTTAGGGGACAGGGGCTCCTACAATGAGCAGTTCTTC | CASRIVLGDRGSYNEQFF
TRBJ2-1 | TRBD2 | - | TRBV5-4 | TGTGCCAGCAGCTCACTAGCGGGCTCCTACAATGAGCAGTTCTTC | CASSSLAGSYNEQFF